These 3 T cell receptor beta chains came from one sample sequenced in a study of T cell responses to AZD1222 COVID-19 vaccine. Repertoires were generated with immunoSEQ multiplex PCR, while TCRdb's copy carries only in-frame clones and drops some. The table includes more than 95,000 clones, roughly 90% detected once. This specimen was peripheral blood, taken on day 0 of AZD1222 vaccination. The source is an adult in good health.

This clone was found a few times. J is TRBJ1-2 and V is TRBV5-1; 8 nucleotides match TRBD1. This CDR3 is built from 18 residues. Germline loops: CDR1 SGHRS, CDR2 YFSETQ. The junction had 14 bases not matched to a gene; V was cut back by 0 bases and J by 4 bases. This chain's CDR3 is CASSLDPGQDPSFYGYTF. CDR3 bases: TGCGCCAGCAGCTTGGACCCGGGACAGGATCCATCGTTCTATGGCTACACCTTC.

V gene TRBV9 combines with J gene TRBJ2-5; D uncertain. V was pared by 4 bases and J by 5 bases, with 12 bases between. The germline gives CDR1 SGDLS, CDR2 YYNGEE. The CDR3 runs to 13 residues. The CDR3 region has the DNA TGTGCCAGCAGCCTAGACCTGGGCGAGACCCAGTACTTC. It translates to CASSLDLGETQYF.

The V call is TRBV7-8, the J call TRBJ2-6; TRBD1 matches at 10 bases. The CDR3 extends over 18 amino acids. Per germline, CDR1 SGHVS and CDR2 FQNEAQ. Trimming took 2 bases from V and 2 from J; bases not matched to a gene: 6. The CDR3: CASSLPRDRGPGANVLTF. The CDR3 coding sequence is TGTGCCAGCAGCTTACCCCGGGACAGGGGTCCTGGGGCCAACGTCCTGACTTTC. The full variable domain, its missing parts supplied by reference TRBV7-8 and TRBJ2-6, is GAGVSQSPRYKVAKRGQDVALRCDPISGHVSLFWYQQALGQGPEFLTYFQNEAQLDKSGLPSDRFFAERPEGSVSTLKIQRTQQEDSAVYLCASSLPRDRGPGANVLTFGAGSRLTVL.